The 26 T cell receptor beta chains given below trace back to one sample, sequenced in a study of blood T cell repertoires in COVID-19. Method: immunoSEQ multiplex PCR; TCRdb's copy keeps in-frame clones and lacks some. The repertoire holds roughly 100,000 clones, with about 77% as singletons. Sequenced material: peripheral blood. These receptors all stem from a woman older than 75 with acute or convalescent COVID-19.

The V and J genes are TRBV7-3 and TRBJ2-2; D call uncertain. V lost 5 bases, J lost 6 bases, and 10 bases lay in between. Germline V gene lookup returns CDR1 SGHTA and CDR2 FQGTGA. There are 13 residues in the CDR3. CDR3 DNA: TGTGCCAGCAGCCTTAACGAGGCCGGGGAGCTGTTTTTT. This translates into CASSLNEAGELFF.

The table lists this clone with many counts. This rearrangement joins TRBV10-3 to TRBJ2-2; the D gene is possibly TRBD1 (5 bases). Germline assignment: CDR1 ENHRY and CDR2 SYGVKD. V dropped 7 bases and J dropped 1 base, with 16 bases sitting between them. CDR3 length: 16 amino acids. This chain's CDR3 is CAIKGAGRKNTGELFF. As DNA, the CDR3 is TGTGCCATCAAAGGCGCAGGGCGGAAGAACACCGGGGAGCTGTTTTTT.

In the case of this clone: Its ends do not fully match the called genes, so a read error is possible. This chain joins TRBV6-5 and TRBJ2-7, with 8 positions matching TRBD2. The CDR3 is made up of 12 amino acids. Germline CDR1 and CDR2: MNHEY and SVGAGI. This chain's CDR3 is CASRGTAREEDF. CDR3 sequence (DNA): TGTGCCAGCAGGGGAACCGCGCGGGAGGAGGACTTC.

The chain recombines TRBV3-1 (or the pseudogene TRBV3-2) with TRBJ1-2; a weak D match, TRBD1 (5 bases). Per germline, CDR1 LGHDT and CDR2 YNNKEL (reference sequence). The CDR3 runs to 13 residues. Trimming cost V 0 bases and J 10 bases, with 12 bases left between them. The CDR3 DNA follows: TGTGCCAGCAGCCAAGATCTTGACAGACCCTACACCTTC. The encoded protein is CASSQDLDRPYTF.

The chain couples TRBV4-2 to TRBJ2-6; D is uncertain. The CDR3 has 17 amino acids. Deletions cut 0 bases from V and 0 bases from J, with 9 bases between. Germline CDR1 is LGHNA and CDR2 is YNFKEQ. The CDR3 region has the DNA TGTGCCAGCAGCCAAGAGGGTGCGGTCTCTGGGGCCAACGTCCTGACTTTC. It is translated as CASSQEGAVSGANVLTF.

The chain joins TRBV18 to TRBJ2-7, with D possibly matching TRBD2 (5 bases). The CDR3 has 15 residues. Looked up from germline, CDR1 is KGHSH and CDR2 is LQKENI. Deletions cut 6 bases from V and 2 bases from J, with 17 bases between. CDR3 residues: CASSPSGRPPYEQYF. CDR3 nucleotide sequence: TGTGCCAGCTCTCCGAGCGGAAGGCCCCCCTACGAGCAGTACTTC.

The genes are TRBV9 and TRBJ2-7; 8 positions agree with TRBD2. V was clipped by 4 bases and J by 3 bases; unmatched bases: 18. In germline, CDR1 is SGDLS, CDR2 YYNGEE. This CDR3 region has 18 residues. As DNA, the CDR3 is TGTGCCAGCAGCCCACGGGGAGGTAGCGGGATCTCTAGCTACGAGCAGTACTTC. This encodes CASSPRGGSGISSYEQYF. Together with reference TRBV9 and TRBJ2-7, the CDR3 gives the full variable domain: DSGVTQTPKHLITATGQRVTLRCSPRSGDLSVYWYQQSLDQGLQFLIQYYNGEERAKGNILERFSAQQFPDLHSELNLSSLELGDSALYFCASSPRGGSGISSYEQYFGPGTRLTVT.

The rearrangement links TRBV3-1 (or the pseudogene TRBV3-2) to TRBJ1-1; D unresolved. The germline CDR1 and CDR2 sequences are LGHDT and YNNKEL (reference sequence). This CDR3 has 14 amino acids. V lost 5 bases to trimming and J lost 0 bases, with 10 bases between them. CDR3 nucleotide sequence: TGTGCCAGCAGCTCCCACGGGGTGAACACTGAAGCTTTCTTT. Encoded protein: CASSSHGVNTEAFF.

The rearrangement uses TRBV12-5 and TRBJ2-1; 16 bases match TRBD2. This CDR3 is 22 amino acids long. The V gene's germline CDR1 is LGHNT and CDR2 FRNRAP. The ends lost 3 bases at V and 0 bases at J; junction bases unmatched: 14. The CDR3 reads CASGFPPGLAGGRQSSYNEQFF. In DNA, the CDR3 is TGTGCTAGTGGTTTTCCCCCGGGACTAGCGGGGGGGCGTCAAAGCTCCTACAATGAGCAGTTCTTC.

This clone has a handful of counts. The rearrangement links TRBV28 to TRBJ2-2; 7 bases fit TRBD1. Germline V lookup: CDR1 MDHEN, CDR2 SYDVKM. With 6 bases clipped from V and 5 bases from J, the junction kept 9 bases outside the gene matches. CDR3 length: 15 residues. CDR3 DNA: TGTGCCAGCAGACAGCCGGGACAGCATACCGGGGAGCTGTTTTTT. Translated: CASRQPGQHTGELFF.

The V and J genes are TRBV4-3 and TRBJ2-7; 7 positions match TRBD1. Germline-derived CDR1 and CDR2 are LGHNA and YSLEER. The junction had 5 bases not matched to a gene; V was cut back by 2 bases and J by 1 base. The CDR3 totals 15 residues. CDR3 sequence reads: CASSQSLTGSYEQYF. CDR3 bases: TGCGCCAGCAGCCAATCTTTGACAGGGTCCTACGAGCAGTACTTC.

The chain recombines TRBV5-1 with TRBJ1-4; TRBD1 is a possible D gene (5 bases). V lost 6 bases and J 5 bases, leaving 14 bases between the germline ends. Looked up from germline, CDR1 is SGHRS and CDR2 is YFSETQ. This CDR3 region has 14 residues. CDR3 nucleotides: TGCGCCAGCACTCTTGCAAACAGGAATGAAAAACTGTTTTTT. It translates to CASTLANRNEKLFF. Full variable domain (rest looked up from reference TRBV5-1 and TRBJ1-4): KAGVTQTPRYLIKTRGQQVTLSCSPISGHRSVSWYQQTPGQGLQFLFEYFSETQRNKGNFPGRFSGRQFSNSRSEMNVSTLELGDSALYLCASTLANRNEKLFFGSGTQLSVL.

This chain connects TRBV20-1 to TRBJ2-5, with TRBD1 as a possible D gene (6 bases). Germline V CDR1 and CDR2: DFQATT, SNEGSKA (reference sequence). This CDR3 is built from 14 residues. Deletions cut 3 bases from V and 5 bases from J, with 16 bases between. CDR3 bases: TGCAGTGCTAGTAACCCCCAGGGGTCGGAGACCCAGTACTTC. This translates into CSASNPQGSETQYF.

DNA for the CDR3: TGCAGCGTTGAAGATCAGGGGGGCGGAGGAGCTTTCTTT. This codes for CSVEDQGGGGAFF. This rearrangement joins TRBV29-1 to TRBJ1-1, with 7 bases matching TRBD1. V lost 0 bases to trimming and J lost 10 bases; unmatched junction nucleotides: 8. The CDR3 sequence is 13 residues long. Per germline, CDR1 SQVTM and CDR2 ANQGSEA.

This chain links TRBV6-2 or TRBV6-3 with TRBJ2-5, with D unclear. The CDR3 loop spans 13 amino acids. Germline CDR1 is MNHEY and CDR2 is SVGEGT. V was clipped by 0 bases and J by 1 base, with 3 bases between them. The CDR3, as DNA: TGTGCCAGCAGTTACTCGGCCCAAGAGACCCAGTACTTC. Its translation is CASSYSAQETQYF.

In DNA form, the CDR3 reads TGTGCCAGTAGTAACACCTACGAGCAGTACTTC. This codes for CASSNTYEQYF. The rearrangement joins TRBV19 to TRBJ2-7; D is unclear. The CDR3 covers 11 residues. Germline CDR1 is LNHDA and CDR2 is SQIVND (reference sequence). The V and J ends lost 4 bases and 2 bases respectively, with 3 bases between them.

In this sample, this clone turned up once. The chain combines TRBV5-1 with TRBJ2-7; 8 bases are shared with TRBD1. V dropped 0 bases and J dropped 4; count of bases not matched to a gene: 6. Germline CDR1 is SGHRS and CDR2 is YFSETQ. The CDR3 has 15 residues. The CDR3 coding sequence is TGCGCCAGCAGCTTGGAATCCGGACAGGGTTACGAGCAGTACTTC. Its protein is CASSLESGQGYEQYF.

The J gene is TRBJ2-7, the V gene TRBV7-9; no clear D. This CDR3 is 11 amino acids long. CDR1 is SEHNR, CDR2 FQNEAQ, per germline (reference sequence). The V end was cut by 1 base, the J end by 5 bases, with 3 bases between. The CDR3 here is CASSLGNEQYF. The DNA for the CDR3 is TGTGCCAGCAGCTTAGGTAACGAGCAGTACTTC. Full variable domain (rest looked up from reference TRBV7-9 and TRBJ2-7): DTGVSQNPRHKITKRGQNVTFRCDPISEHNRLYWYRQTLGQGPEFLTYFQNEAQLEKSRLLSDRFSAERPKGSFSTLEIQRTEQGDSAMYLCASSLGNEQYFGPGTRLTVT.

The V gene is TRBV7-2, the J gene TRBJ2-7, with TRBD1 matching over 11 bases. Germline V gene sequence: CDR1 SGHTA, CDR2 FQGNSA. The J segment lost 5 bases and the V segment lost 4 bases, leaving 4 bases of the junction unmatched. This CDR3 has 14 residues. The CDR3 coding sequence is TGTGCCAGCAGCTCCGGGACAGGGGGTAACGAGCAGTACTTC. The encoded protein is CASSSGTGGNEQYF.

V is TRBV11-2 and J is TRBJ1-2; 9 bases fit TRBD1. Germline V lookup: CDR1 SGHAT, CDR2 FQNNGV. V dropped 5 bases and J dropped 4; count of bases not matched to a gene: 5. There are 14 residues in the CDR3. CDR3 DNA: TGTGCCAGCAGCCCGGGACAGGGCCCCTATGGCTACACCTTC. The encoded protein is CASSPGQGPYGYTF.

In nucleotides, the CDR3 is TGTGCCAGCAGTGAACACAAATTCTCCTACGAGCAGTACTTC. Translating gives CASSEHKFSYEQYF. This chain connects TRBV28 to TRBJ2-7; D remains unclear. V was trimmed by 5 bases and J by 0 bases, leaving 11 bases between them. CDR3 length equals 14 residues. Germline V gene sequence: CDR1 MDHEN, CDR2 SYDVKM.

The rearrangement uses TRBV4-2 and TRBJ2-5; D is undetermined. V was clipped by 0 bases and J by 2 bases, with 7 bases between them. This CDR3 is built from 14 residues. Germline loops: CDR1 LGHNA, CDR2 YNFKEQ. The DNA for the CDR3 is TGTGCCAGCAGCCAAGACCCCCTACAAGAGACCCAGTACTTC. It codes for CASSQDPLQETQYF.

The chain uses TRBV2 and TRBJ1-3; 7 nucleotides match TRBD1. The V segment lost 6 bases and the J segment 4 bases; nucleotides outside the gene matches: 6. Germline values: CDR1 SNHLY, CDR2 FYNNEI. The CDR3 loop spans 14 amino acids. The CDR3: CASSWDREGNTIYF. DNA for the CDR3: TGTGCCAGCAGCTGGGACAGAGAAGGAAACACCATATATTTT.

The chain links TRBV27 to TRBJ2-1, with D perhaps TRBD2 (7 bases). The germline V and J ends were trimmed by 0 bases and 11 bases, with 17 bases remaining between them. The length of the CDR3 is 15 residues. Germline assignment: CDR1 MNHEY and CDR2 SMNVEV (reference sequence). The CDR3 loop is CASSLSWGGRTKQFF. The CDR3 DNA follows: TGTGCCAGCAGTTTATCGTGGGGGGGCAGGACTAAGCAGTTCTTC.

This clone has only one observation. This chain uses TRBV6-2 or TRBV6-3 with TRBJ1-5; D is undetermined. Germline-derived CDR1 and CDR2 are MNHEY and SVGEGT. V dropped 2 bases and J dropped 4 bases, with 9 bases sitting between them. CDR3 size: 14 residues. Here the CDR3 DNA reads TGTGCCAGCAGTTACGTGTCCGGGAATCAGCCCCAGCATTTT. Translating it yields CASSYVSGNQPQHF.

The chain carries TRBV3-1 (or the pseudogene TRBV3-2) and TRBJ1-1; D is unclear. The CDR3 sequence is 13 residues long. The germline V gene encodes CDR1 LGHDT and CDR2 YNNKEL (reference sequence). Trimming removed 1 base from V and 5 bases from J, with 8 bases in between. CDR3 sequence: CASSQGGKTEAFF. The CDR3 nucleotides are TGTGCCAGCAGCCAAGGAGGAAAGACTGAAGCTTTCTTT.